A single sample is the source of the 27 T cell receptor beta chains below, sequenced in a study of blood T cell repertoires in COVID-19. Only in-frame clones appear in the TCRdb table, and some are missing; sequencing was by immunoSEQ multiplex PCR. The sample shows around 130,000 clones, about 77% of them seen only once. Material for sequencing was peripheral blood. The receptors were sampled from a man of 80 years or more with acute or convalescent COVID-19.

The V gene is TRBV5-1, the J gene TRBJ2-5; 7 bases match TRBD2. V lost 3 bases and J lost 1; bases outside the gene matches: 9. Germline V gives CDR1 SGHRS, CDR2 YFSETQ. The CDR3 totals 16 residues. This chain's CDR3 is CASSSLFGGSQETQYF. The CDR3 DNA reads as TGCGCCAGCAGCTCATTATTCGGGGGGTCCCAAGAGACCCAGTACTTC.

The chain carries TRBV28 and TRBJ2-7, with 11 nucleotides matching TRBD1. J gave up 3 bases and V 6 bases, and 10 bases lay outside the gene matches. This CDR3 is 16 amino acids long. Germline assignment: CDR1 MDHEN and CDR2 SYDVKM. The CDR3 is CASSRFMGQGVYEQYF. As DNA, the CDR3 is TGTGCCAGCAGCCGTTTTATGGGACAGGGGGTCTACGAGCAGTACTTC.

The V gene is TRBV2, the J gene TRBJ2-1; 12 bases fit TRBD2. The CDR3 loop spans 15 amino acids. V trimming: 6 bases; J trimming: 6 bases; junction bases outside the gene matches: 6. Per germline, CDR1 SNHLY and CDR2 FYNNEI. The CDR3 here is CASRKLAGGFNEQFF. CDR3 in DNA: TGTGCCAGCAGGAAACTAGCGGGGGGTTTCAATGAGCAGTTCTTC.

The V gene is TRBV10-3, the J gene TRBJ2-2; TRBD2 agrees at 7 bases. The germline V gene has CDR1 ENHRY and CDR2 SYGVKD. The ends lost 11 bases at V and 5 bases at J; junction bases unmatched: 5. CDR3 length equals 12 residues. Here the CDR3 reads CAGGSVTGELFF. The CDR3 DNA is TGTGCCGGCGGGAGCGTGACCGGGGAGCTGTTTTTT.

This chain joins TRBV5-1 and TRBJ2-1, with 8 bases fitting TRBD2. The CDR3 sequence is 14 residues long. Trimming removed 4 bases from V and 2 bases from J; junction bases left unmatched: 2. The germline CDR1 and CDR2 sequences are SGHRS and YFSETQ. CDR3 amino acids: CASSAGLAYNEQFF. CDR3 DNA: TGCGCCAGCAGCGCGGGACTAGCCTACAATGAGCAGTTCTTC.

CDR3 residues: CASSFSPGVTDTQYF. The CDR3 DNA follows: TGTGCCAGCAGCTTCAGCCCAGGGGTAACAGATACGCAGTATTTT. J is TRBJ2-3 and V is TRBV7-2, with D perhaps TRBD1 (6 bases). V was pared by 3 bases and J by 3 bases, with 13 bases between. This CDR3 contains 15 residues. In germline, CDR1 is SGHTA, CDR2 FQGNSA.

The rearrangement joins TRBV4-2 to TRBJ2-5; 10 nucleotides agree with TRBD1. Losses at the gene ends were 2 bases for V and 1 base for J; bases not matched to a gene: 4. This CDR3 comprises 16 residues. CDR1 and CDR2 (germline): LGHNA, YNFKEQ. CDR3 nucleotides: TGTGCCAGCAGCCAATTGACAGGGGGCGGCCAAGAGACCCAGTACTTC. It translates to CASSQLTGGGQETQYF.

About this clone itself: Other DNA sequences in this sample translate to the same CDR3. This chain connects TRBV29-1 to TRBJ2-7; D may be TRBD1 (6 bases). This CDR3 spans 12 amino acids. The V gene lost 6 bases and the J gene lost 0 bases, with 9 bases spanning the gap. Germline CDR1 and CDR2: SQVTM and ANQGSEA. The CDR3 coding sequence is TGCAGCGTCGGGACATTCTCCTACGAGCAGTACTTC. Translating it yields CSVGTFSYEQYF.

This clone has only a few counts. The chain recombines TRBV12-3 or TRBV12-4 with TRBJ1-5, with D tentatively TRBD1 (5 bases). The CDR3 covers 12 residues. V shed 5 bases and J shed 4 bases, with 6 bases lying between them. CDR3 sequence reads: CASSRQNQPQHF. For the CDR3, the DNA is TGTGCCAGCAGTAGACAGAATCAGCCCCAGCATTTT.

The chain uses TRBV28 and TRBJ1-4; D unclear. V shed 10 bases and J shed 16 bases, with 19 bases lying between them. Germline V lookup: CDR1 MDHEN, CDR2 SYDVKM. This CDR3 region has 11 residues. CDR3 sequence (DNA): TGTGCCACTCGCTCTGGGAGGGATGAGTTTTTT. Translating gives CATRSGRDEFF.

This clone was observed a handful of times. The rearrangement joins TRBV5-1 to TRBJ2-7; 7 positions agree with TRBD2. The CDR3 loop spans 15 amino acids. CDR1 is SGHRS and CDR2 is YFSETQ in the germline V gene. J gave up 6 bases and V 4 bases, and 13 bases lay outside the gene matches. This CDR3 is CASSPQGGPMGEQYF. In nucleotides, the CDR3 is TGCGCCAGCAGCCCCCAGGGAGGGCCGATGGGCGAGCAGTACTTC.

This rearrangement joins TRBV6-1 to TRBJ1-2; possible D gene TRBD1, 6 bases. The CDR3 contains 14 residues. Germline lookup yields CDR1 MNHNS and CDR2 SASEGT. V lost 1 base, J lost 3 bases, and 9 bases lay in between. Here the CDR3 DNA reads TGTGCCAGCAGTGAAGACGGACAGTACTATGGCTACACCTTC. This encodes CASSEDGQYYGYTF.

V is TRBV27 and J is TRBJ1-4, with 9 bases matching TRBD1. The CDR3 has 15 residues. Germline CDR1 is MNHEY and CDR2 is SMNVEV (reference sequence). The V segment lost 5 bases and the J segment 7 bases; nucleotides outside the gene matches: 8. CDR3 region: CASSPTGTGSEKLFF. The CDR3 nucleotides read TGTGCCAGCAGTCCTACCGGGACAGGGTCTGAAAAACTGTTTTTT.

This sequence joins TRBV3-1 (or the pseudogene TRBV3-2) and TRBJ2-1; 10 positions agree with TRBD2. In germline, CDR1 is LGHDT, CDR2 YNNKEL (reference sequence). The ends lost 0 bases at V and 16 bases at J; junction bases unmatched: 15. CDR3 length equals 16 residues. The chain's CDR3 is CASSQESLAGPTPTFF. The CDR3 region has the DNA TGTGCCAGCAGCCAAGAGTCACTAGCGGGGCCTACTCCCACTTTCTTC.

The V and J genes are TRBV11-1 and TRBJ1-2, with D unresolved. CDR1 is SGHAT and CDR2 is FQDESV in the germline V gene (reference sequence). Trimming left V 3 bases short and J 4 bases short, with 9 bases between. The CDR3 runs 13 residues. CDR3 residues: CASSFNSSYGYTF. The CDR3 coding sequence is TGTGCCAGCAGCTTTAATTCGAGCTATGGCTACACCTTC.

As DNA, the CDR3 is TGTGCCAGCAGCCAAGGACAGGGGTCGGACACCGGGGAGCTGTTTTTT. Its protein is CASSQGQGSDTGELFF. The chain combines TRBV4-2 with TRBJ2-2, with 8 bases aligning to TRBD1. Per the germline V gene, CDR1 is LGHNA and CDR2 is YNFKEQ. V shed 1 base and J 3 bases; nucleotides not matched to a gene: 4. This CDR3 is 16 amino acids long.

This clone was seen a single time. This chain joins TRBV5-5 and TRBJ2-4; 10 nucleotides agree with TRBD2. The V gene end was trimmed by 3 bases and the J gene end by 8 bases; junction bases not matched to a gene: 14. The CDR3 extends over 17 amino acids. CDR1 SGHKS and CDR2 YYEKEE come from the germline V gene (reference sequence). CDR3 region: CASSSAGGRSPGDIQYF. The CDR3 region has the DNA TGTGCCAGCAGCTCAGCGGGGGGGCGATCCCCTGGAGACATTCAGTACTTC.

This sequence joins TRBV15 and TRBJ2-2; 11 bases map to TRBD1. Trimming cost V 5 bases and J 5 bases; bases outside gene matches: 7. The CDR3 length is 16 residues. Germline lookup yields CDR1 LNHNV and CDR2 YYDKDF (reference sequence). In DNA form, the CDR3 reads TGTGCCACCAGCTACGGACAGGGGGCGGTGACCGGGGAGCTGTTTTTT. It encodes CATSYGQGAVTGELFF.

The chain recombines TRBV3-1 (or the pseudogene TRBV3-2) with TRBJ2-7; 11 bases are shared with TRBD2. V lost 5 bases and J lost 3; bases outside the gene matches: 3. The CDR3 is made up of 14 amino acids. From germline, CDR1 is LGHDT and CDR2 YNNKEL (reference sequence). As DNA, the CDR3 is TGTGCCAGCAGCGCAGGGACTAGCGGCTACGAGCAGTACTTC. Its translation is CASSAGTSGYEQYF.

The CDR3 loop reads CASSFTGGSGNTIYF. In nucleotides, the CDR3 is TGTGCCAGCAGCTTTACAGGGGGATCTGGAAACACCATATATTTT. This rearrangement joins TRBV5-6 to TRBJ1-3; 8 bases align to TRBD1. Trimming removed 2 bases from V and 1 base from J; junction bases left unmatched: 2. This CDR3 comprises 15 residues. Per the germline V gene, CDR1 is SGHDT and CDR2 is YYEEEE.

The V and J genes are TRBV28 and TRBJ1-2, with D maybe TRBD1 (5 bases). Per germline, CDR1 MDHEN and CDR2 SYDVKM. Deletions cut 5 bases from V and 7 bases from J, with 17 bases between. CDR3 size: 14 residues. The CDR3 coding sequence is TGTGCCAGCAGTCCTCTGGGCAGGGTTCGTGGCTACACCTTC. It specifies CASSPLGRVRGYTF.

This clone was picked up one time. The V and J genes are TRBV18 and TRBJ1-2, with D perhaps matching TRBD1 (6 bases). Trimming removed 6 bases from V and 4 bases from J, with 15 bases in between. The CDR3 length is 14 residues. CDR1 and CDR2 from the germline V gene are KGHSH and LQKENI. The CDR3 bases are TGTGCCAGCTCGTCCGGGACACTGGGCTATGGCTACACCTTC. Translating gives CASSSGTLGYGYTF.

In DNA, the CDR3 is TGTGCCAGCAGCACCGGGACAGTCTCTAATTCACCCCTCCACTTT. The encoded protein is CASSTGTVSNSPLHF. The chain uses TRBV5-6 and TRBJ1-6, with 7 bases that match TRBD1. In germline, CDR1 is SGHDT, CDR2 YYEEEE. The CDR3 is 15 amino acids. The trim removed 4 bases at V and 6 bases at J, leaving 7 bases unmatched.

In its sample, this clone was seen a few times. This chain links TRBV10-3 with TRBJ1-5, with D tentatively TRBD1 (5 bases). V was trimmed by 8 bases and J by 1 base, leaving 6 bases between them. This CDR3 comprises 12 residues. Germline V CDR1 and CDR2: ENHRY, SYGVKD. The CDR3 sequence is CAIGGSNQPQHF. The CDR3 DNA follows: TGTGCCATCGGGGGGAGCAATCAGCCCCAGCATTTT.

The V gene is TRBV3-1 (or the pseudogene TRBV3-2), the J gene TRBJ1-2, with a weak D call TRBD1 (6 bases). Trimming shortened V by 0 bases and J by 3 bases, and 20 bases separated the two germline ends. This CDR3 region has 18 residues. CDR1 is LGHDT, CDR2 YNNKEL, per germline (reference sequence). CDR3 bases: TGTGCCAGCAGCCAAGATTGGCAGGGGAAGAGGTTATACTATGGCTACACCTTC. This codes for CASSQDWQGKRLYYGYTF.

J is TRBJ1-6 and V is TRBV4-3; no clear D. V lost 0 bases and J 7 bases, leaving 10 bases between the germline ends. Germline V lookup: CDR1 LGHNA, CDR2 YSLEER. The CDR3 has 15 amino acids. CDR3 in amino acids: CASSQDGRRNSPLHF. The CDR3 DNA follows: TGCGCCAGCAGCCAAGATGGCAGAAGAAATTCACCCCTCCACTTT.

The chain is built from TRBV7-6 and TRBJ2-5; possible D gene TRBD2, 5 bases. Germline V gene sequence: CDR1 SGHVS, CDR2 FNYEAQ. The germline V and J ends were trimmed by 5 bases and 3 bases, with 13 bases remaining between them. The CDR3 extends over 14 amino acids. CDR3 in amino acids: CASSGLEAKETQYF. The CDR3 DNA sequence: TGTGCCAGCAGCGGACTCGAAGCAAAAGAGACCCAGTACTTC.